This T cell receptor (beta chain) was captured by sequencing in a study of T cells expressing NK-cell markers. Whole-study findings and limits: The study found dominant NKG2C+ clonotypes at about 1.0-7.0% of CD8+ T cells in about six donors.

About this clonotype itself: Its antigen remains unknown.

This CDR3 comprises 15 residues. Germline-derived CDR1 and CDR2 are MGHRA and YSYEKL. Each CDR3 protein gets one entry in TCRdb, which reprocessed the 5' RACE reads and gives no DNA. The data include 150,000 to 200,000 distinct CDR3 sequences; the top ten clones carry around a sixth. V gene TRBV4-1 combines with J gene TRBJ2-2. Sequenced: blood T cells: a sorted CD56 or NKG2C T cell subset, CD4+ or CD8+ T cells, or bulk PBMC T cells (not recorded which). This receptor was obtained from a woman aged 18-70 years in good health. The CDR3 reads CASSQETLNTGELFF.